This TCR beta chain was recovered during a study of identical twins' blood T cells. Study results and caveats: Shared CDR3 clonotype counts tracked mainly the product of cloneset sizes. Shared environment remains a possible cause of twin similarity.

This clonotype showed up just a few times. Its antigen is still unknown. The junction differs from germline at one of its ends, possibly a read error. Libraries were made from RNA as TCR cDNA, using a modified protocol. MiXCR was run by TCRdb on the 5' RACE reads, yielding one entry per CDR3 protein. The sample yields about 370,000 distinct CDR3 sequences, under 30% seen once. Germline assignment: CDR1 MNHEY and CDR2 SVGEGT. This CDR3 has 14 residues. Six healthy women, forming three identical twin pairs, donated samples. The V and J genes are TRBV6-2 or TRBV6-3 and TRBJ1-1; TRBD1 is a possible D gene (5 bases). This clonotype was sampled from a woman aged 18-49 years in good health. Sample: PBMCs. In nucleotides, the CDR3 is TGTGCCAGCGGTTACTCAGGGAGGTACCTTGAAGCTTTCTTT. As protein: CASGYSGRYLEAFF.